Below, 15 T cell receptor beta chains from the same sample are listed, as sequenced in a study of vaccination and CD4 T cells after COVID-19. The treatment here: approximately 9-day PBMC culture with coronavirus spike peptide pools or control peptides (ViraFEST assay). Oncomine TCR Beta short-read sequencing was applied to DNA from cultured CD4+ T cells. TCRdb independently ran MiXCR on the PCR reads; one entry per CDR3 protein. The data show around 21,000 distinct CDR3 sequences, just under 55% seen once. These TCRs' antigens remain unknown. Sequences were obtained from CD4+ T cells from blood, cultured in vitro. The receptors stem from a human donor who had recovered from COVID-19.

This clonotype was observed a few times. The gene calls are TRBV20-1 and TRBJ1-2; D ambiguous. The V end was cut by 3 bases, the J end by 4 bases, with 15 bases between. The CDR3 extends over 14 amino acids. The germline gives CDR1 DFQATT, CDR2 SNEGSKA (reference sequence). CDR3 amino acids: CSASWAVKTYGYTF. CDR3 DNA: TGCAGTGCTAGTTGGGCAGTCAAGACCTATGGCTACACCTTC.

The J gene is TRBJ2-7, the V gene TRBV6-2 or TRBV6-3; 9 positions match TRBD2. Trimming removed 6 bases from V and 2 bases from J; junction bases left unmatched: 5. The CDR3 covers 14 residues. CDR1 is MNHEY and CDR2 is SVGEGT in the germline V gene. The CDR3 loop is CASRRAGGTYEQYF. Written as DNA, the CDR3 is TGTGCCAGCAGGAGAGCGGGGGGTACCTACGAGCAGTACTTC.

The gene calls are TRBV7-9 and TRBJ1-6; 8 positions match TRBD1. With 5 bases clipped from V and 7 bases from J, the junction kept 7 bases outside the gene matches. The CDR3 sequence is 15 residues long. CDR1 is SEHNR and CDR2 is FQNEAQ in the germline V gene (reference sequence). The CDR3 coding sequence is TGTGCCAGCAGCAACCGACAGGGGCCGAATTCACCCCTCCACTTT. It encodes CASSNRQGPNSPLHF.

The table lists this clonotype with a few counts. The chain has TRBV21-1 and TRBJ1-6; TRBD1, the table's D call, was not compared with the DNA. TRBV21-1 is given as a pseudogene. CDR3 length: 16 amino acids. The CDR3 nucleotides are TGTGCCAGCAGCAATCGTAGGGGACAAGGGAGTTCACCCCTCCACTTT. It specifies CASSNRRGQGSSPLHF.

The V call is TRBV7-8, the J call TRBJ2-5; tentative D call: TRBD1 (6 bases). Trimming pared 4 bases from V and 3 bases from J, leaving 24 bases between. The length of the CDR3 is 18 residues. The V gene's germline CDR1 is SGHVS and CDR2 FQNEAQ. The CDR3 sequence is CASSSGVRQGPTKETQYF. CDR3 DNA sequence: TGTGCCAGCAGCTCAGGAGTGAGGCAGGGGCCGACGAAAGAGACCCAGTACTTC.

This clonotype has only one observation. The chain couples TRBV27 to TRBJ2-7; TRBD2 agrees at 7 bases. J lost 0 bases, V lost 5 bases, and 7 bases had no gene match. CDR1 is MNHEY and CDR2 is SMNVEV in the germline V gene (reference sequence). The CDR3 spans 15 residues. CDR3 amino acids: CASSSRGLISYEQYF. CDR3 DNA: TGTGCCAGCAGTAGCCGGGGACTAATCTCCTACGAGCAGTACTTC.

This clonotype turned up a few times. The chain combines TRBV24-1 with TRBJ1-1, with D unresolved. The CDR3 extends over 12 amino acids. V lost 4 bases to trimming and J lost 6 bases, with 8 bases between them. Germline V gives CDR1 KGHDR, CDR2 SFDVKD. The CDR3 region has the DNA TGTGCCACCAGTGAGAGTCCACCTGAAGCTTTCTTT. It specifies CATSESPPEAFF.

The gene calls are TRBV7-2 and TRBJ2-5; D unresolved. The length of the CDR3 is 12 residues. CDR1 is SGHTA, CDR2 FQGNSA, per germline. The V end was cut by 5 bases, the J end by 0 bases, with 4 bases between. In nucleotides, the CDR3 is TGTGCCAGCAGCGGGTACCAAGAGACCCAGTACTTC. Protein sequence: CASSGYQETQYF.

The chain carries TRBV5-4 and TRBJ1-5, with D unclear. Germline V CDR1 and CDR2: SGHNT, YYREEE (reference sequence). V lost 4 bases, J lost 0 bases, and 8 bases lay in between. The CDR3 sequence is 14 residues long. CDR3 amino acids: CASSTGGSNQPQHF. DNA for the CDR3: TGTGCCAGCAGCACGGGCGGTAGCAATCAGCCCCAGCATTTT.

J is TRBJ1-1 and V is TRBV25-1; 8 positions match TRBD1. The V and J ends lost 2 bases and 0 bases, in that order; junction bases with no gene match: 8. The CDR3 runs to 17 residues. Germline-derived CDR1 and CDR2 are MGHDK and SYGVNS. CDR3 region: CASSEEGRGHMNTEAFF. CDR3 coding DNA: TGTGCCAGCAGTGAAGAGGGCAGGGGGCACATGAACACTGAAGCTTTCTTT.

This clonotype has more than one count but fewer than ten. The J gene is TRBJ2-7, the V gene TRBV20-1, with 8 nucleotides matching TRBD1. The germline CDR1 and CDR2 sequences are DFQATT and SNEGSKA (reference sequence). V shed 2 bases, J shed 3 bases, and the junction held 6 bases outside the gene matches. This CDR3 contains 14 residues. The CDR3 spells CSARLRQGIYEQYF. The CDR3 nucleotides are TGCAGTGCTAGACTCCGACAGGGGATCTACGAGCAGTACTTC.

This clonotype came up a few times. V is TRBV7-2 and J is TRBJ1-1, with unresolved D. This CDR3 is built from 13 residues. From germline, CDR1 is SGHTA and CDR2 FQGNSA. Trimming left V 1 base short and J 1 base short, with 4 bases between. The CDR3 region has the DNA TGTGCCAGCAGCTTAGGCGCGAACACTGAAGCTTTCTTT. Translated: CASSLGANTEAFF.

The genes are TRBV5-4 and TRBJ1-2; D may be TRBD1 (5 bases). The CDR3 is 17 residues long. CDR1 is SGHNT and CDR2 is YYREEE in the germline V gene (reference sequence). Trimming cost V 0 bases and J 0 bases, with 15 bases left between them. Here the CDR3 DNA reads TGTGCCAGCAGCTTGGCCAGGGCAGGAATCTCTAACTATGGCTACACCTTC. It specifies CASSLARAGISNYGYTF.

This clonotype was counted a few times. The genes are TRBV7-2 and TRBJ1-2; D is unclear. CDR1 is SGHTA, CDR2 FQGNSA, per germline. Trimming removed 1 base at V and 7 bases at J, with 16 bases between. This CDR3 contains 15 residues. The CDR3 DNA sequence: TGTGCCAGCAGCTTAGGGGTATTATTGTATAGTGGCTACACCTTC. This sequence encodes CASSLGVLLYSGYTF. The complete variable domain, with remaining parts taken from reference TRBV7-2 and TRBJ1-2, reads GAGVSQSPSNKVTEKGKDVELRCDPISGHTALYWYRQSLGQGLEFLIYFQGNSAPDKSGLPSDRFSAERTGGSVSTLTIQRTQQEDSAVYLCASSLGVLLYSGYTFGSGTRLTVV.

The chain is built from TRBV30 and TRBJ2-1; 11 bases line up with TRBD2. This CDR3 has 19 amino acids. Germline V gene data show CDR1 as GTSNPN and CDR2 as SVGIG (reference sequence). Unmatched junction bases numbered 17, after V lost 3 bases and J lost 4 bases. The CDR3 is CAWRPLTSGRPLSYNEQFF. DNA of the CDR3: TGTGCCTGGAGGCCCTTAACTAGCGGGAGACCCCTTTCGTACAATGAGCAGTTCTTC.